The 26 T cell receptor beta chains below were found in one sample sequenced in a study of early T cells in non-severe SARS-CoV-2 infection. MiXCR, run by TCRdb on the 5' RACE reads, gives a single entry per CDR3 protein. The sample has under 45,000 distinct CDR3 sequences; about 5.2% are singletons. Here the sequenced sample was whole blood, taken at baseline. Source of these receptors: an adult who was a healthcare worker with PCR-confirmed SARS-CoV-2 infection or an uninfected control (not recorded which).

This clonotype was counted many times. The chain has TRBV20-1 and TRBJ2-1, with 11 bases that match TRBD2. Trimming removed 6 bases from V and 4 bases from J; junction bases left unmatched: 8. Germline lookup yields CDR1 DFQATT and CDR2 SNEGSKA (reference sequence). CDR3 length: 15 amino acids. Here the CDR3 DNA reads TGCAGTGCACCCCAACTAGCGGGAGTTTACAATGAGCAGTTCTTC. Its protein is CSAPQLAGVYNEQFF.

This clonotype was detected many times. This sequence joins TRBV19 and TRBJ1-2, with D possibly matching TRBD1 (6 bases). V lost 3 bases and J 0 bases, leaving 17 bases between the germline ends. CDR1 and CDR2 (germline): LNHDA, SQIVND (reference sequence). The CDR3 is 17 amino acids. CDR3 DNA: TGTGCCAGTAGTATTGACGGCAGGGGCGAAGCTAACTATGGCTACACCTTC. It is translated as CASSIDGRGEANYGYTF.

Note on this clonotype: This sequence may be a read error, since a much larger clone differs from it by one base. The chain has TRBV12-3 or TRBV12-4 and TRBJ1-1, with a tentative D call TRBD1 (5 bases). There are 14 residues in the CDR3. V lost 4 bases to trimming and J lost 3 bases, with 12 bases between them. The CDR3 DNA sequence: TGTGCCAGCAGTTCACAAGGACATCACACTGAAGCTTTCTTT. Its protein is CASSSQGHHTEAFF.

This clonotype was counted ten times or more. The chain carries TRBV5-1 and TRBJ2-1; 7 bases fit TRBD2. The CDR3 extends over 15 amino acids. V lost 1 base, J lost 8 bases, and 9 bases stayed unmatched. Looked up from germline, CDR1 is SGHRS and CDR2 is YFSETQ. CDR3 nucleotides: TGCGCCAGCAGCTTGCGAGGTAGCGGGCCGGATGAGCAGTTCTTC. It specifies CASSLRGSGPDEQFF.

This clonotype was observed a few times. DNA of the CDR3: TGTGCCAGCAGTTTCTGGGGGGGGGTGGAGACCCAGTACTTC. Translation: CASSFWGGVETQYF. This sequence joins TRBV12-3 or TRBV12-4 and TRBJ2-5; 7 nucleotides line up with TRBD2. The CDR3 spans 14 residues. The J segment lost 5 bases and the V segment lost 3 bases, leaving 6 bases of the junction unmatched.

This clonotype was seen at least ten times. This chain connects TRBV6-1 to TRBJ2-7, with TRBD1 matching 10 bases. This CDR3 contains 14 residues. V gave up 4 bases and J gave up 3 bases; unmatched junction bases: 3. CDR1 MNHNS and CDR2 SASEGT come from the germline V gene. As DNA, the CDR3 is TGTGCCAGCAGTGCGGACAGGGGGTTCTACGAGCAGTACTTC. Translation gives CASSADRGFYEQYF.

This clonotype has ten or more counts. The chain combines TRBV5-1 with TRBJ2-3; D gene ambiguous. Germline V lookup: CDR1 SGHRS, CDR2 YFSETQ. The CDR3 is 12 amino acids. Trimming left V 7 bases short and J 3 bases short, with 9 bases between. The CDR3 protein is CASHDVTDTQYF. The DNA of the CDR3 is TGCGCCAGCCACGATGTGACAGATACGCAGTATTTT.

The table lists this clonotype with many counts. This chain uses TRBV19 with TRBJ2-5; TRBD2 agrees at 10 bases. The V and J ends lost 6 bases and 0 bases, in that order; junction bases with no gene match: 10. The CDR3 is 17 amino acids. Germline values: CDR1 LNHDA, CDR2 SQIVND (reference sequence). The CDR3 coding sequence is TGTGCCAGTAGGCCGCGGATTGGACTAGCGGACCAAGAGACCCAGTACTTC. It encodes CASRPRIGLADQETQYF.

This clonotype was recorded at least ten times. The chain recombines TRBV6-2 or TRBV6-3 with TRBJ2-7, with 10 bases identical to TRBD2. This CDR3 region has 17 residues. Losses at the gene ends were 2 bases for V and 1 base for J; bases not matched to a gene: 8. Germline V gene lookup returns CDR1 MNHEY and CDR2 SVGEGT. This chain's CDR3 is CASSYPVGTSVSYEQYF. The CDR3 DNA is TGTGCCAGCAGTTACCCTGTCGGGACTAGCGTGTCCTACGAGCAGTACTTC.

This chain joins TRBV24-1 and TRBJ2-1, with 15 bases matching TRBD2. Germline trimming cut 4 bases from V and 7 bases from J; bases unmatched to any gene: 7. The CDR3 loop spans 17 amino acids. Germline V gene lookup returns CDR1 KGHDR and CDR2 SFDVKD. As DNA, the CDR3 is TGTGCCACCAGTGACACCGGGACTAGCGGGAGGTATAATGAGCAGTTCTTC. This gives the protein CATSDTGTSGRYNEQFF.

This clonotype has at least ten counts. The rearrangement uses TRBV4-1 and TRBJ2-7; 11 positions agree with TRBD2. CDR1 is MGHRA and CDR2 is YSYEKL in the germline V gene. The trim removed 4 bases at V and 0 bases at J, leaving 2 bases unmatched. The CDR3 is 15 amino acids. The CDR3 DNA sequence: TGCGCCAGCAGCCCGGGACTAGCGGACTCCTACGAGCAGTACTTC. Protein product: CASSPGLADSYEQYF.

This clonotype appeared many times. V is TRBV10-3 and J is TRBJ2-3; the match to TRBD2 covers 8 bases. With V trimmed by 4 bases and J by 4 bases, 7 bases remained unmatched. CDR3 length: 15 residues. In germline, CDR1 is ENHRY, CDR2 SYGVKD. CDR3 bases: TGTGCCATCAGTGTCGCAGCGGGAGATGCAGATACGCAGTATTTT. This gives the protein CAISVAAGDADTQYF.

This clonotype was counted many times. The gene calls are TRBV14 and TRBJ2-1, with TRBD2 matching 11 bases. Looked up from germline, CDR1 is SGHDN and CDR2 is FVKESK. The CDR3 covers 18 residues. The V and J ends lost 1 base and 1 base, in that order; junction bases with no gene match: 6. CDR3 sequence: CASSQVGWTSGSYNEQFF. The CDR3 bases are TGTGCCAGCAGCCAAGTTGGGTGGACTAGCGGGTCCTACAATGAGCAGTTCTTC.

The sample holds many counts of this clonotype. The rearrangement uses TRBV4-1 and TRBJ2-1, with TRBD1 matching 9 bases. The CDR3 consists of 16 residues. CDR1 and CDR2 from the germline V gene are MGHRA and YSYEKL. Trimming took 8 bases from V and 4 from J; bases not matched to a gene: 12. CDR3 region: CASRPGQGVSYNEQFF. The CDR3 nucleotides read TGCGCCAGCCGACCGGGACAGGGTGTCAGTTACAATGAGCAGTTCTTC.

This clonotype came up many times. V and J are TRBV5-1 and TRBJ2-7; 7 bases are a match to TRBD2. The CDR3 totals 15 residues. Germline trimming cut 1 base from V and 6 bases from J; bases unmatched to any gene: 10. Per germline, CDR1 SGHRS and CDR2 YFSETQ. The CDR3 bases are TGCGCCAGCAGCTTGAGTGCAGGGCCGGGGGGCGAGCAGTACGTC. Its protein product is CASSLSAGPGGEQYV.

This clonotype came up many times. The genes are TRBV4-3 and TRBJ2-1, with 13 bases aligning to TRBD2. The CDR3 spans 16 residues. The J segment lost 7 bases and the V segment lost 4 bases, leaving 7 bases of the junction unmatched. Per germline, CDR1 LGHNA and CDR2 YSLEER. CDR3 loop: CASSPRGTSGKNEQFF. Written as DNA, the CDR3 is TGCGCCAGCAGCCCGCGCGGGACTAGCGGGAAAAATGAGCAGTTCTTC.

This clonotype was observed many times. This CDR3 reads CASQEREGLGTQYF. In nucleotides, the CDR3 is TGTGCCAGCCAGGAGCGGGAGGGCCTGGGTACGCAGTATTTT. This chain links TRBV2 with TRBJ2-3; TRBD2 agrees at 10 bases. Unmatched junction bases numbered 10, after V lost 8 bases and J lost 8 bases. CDR3 size: 14 residues. Germline V gene lookup returns CDR1 SNHLY and CDR2 FYNNEI.

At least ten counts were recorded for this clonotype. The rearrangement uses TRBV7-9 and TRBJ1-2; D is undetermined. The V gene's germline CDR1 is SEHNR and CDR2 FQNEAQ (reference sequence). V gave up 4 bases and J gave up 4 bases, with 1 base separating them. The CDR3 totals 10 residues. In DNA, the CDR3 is TGTGCCAGCAGCTCCTATGGCTACACCTTC. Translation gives CASSSYGYTF.

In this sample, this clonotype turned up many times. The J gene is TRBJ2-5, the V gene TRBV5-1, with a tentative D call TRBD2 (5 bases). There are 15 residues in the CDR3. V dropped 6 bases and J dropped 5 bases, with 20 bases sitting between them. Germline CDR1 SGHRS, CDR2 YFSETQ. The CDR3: CASNLSGEGPETQYF. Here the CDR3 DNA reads TGCGCCAGCAACCTTTCCGGAGAGGGCCCGGAGACCCAGTACTTC.

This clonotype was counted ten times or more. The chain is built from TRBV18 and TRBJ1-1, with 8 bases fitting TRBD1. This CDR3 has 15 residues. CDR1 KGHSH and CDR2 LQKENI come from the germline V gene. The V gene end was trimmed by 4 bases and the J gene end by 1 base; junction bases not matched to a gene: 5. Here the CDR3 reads CASSRDRPSNTEAFF. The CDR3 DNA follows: TGTGCCAGCTCACGGGACAGGCCCTCGAACACTGAAGCTTTCTTT.

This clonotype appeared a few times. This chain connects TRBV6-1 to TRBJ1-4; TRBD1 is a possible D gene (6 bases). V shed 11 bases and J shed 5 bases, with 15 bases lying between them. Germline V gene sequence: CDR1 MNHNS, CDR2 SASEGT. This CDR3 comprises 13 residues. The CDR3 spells CAGGAGANEKLFF. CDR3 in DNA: TGTGCCGGGGGGGCAGGGGCAAATGAAAAACTGTTTTTT.

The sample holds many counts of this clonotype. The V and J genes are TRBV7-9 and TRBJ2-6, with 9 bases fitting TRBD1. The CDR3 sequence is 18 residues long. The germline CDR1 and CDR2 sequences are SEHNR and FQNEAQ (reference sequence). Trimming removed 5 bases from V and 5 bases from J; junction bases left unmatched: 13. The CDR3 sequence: CASSPGQGYYRRANVLTF. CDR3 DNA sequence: TGTGCCAGCAGCCCCGGACAGGGGTATTATAGGAGGGCCAACGTCCTGACTTTC.

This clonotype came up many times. DNA for the CDR3: TGTGCCAGCAGCTTGGGGGGAGGACAGGGCCCTGAGCAGTTCTTC. Translating gives CASSLGGGQGPEQFF. The chain combines TRBV5-6 with TRBJ2-1; 8 bases fit TRBD1. J was trimmed by 9 bases and V by 0 bases; bases with no gene match: 8. This CDR3 spans 15 amino acids. Germline V lookup: CDR1 SGHDT, CDR2 YYEEEE.

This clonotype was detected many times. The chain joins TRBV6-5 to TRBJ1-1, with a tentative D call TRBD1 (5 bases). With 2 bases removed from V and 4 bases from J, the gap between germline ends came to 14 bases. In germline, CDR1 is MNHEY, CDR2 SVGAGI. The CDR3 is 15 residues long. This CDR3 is CASSYGAGGGTEAFF. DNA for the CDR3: TGTGCCAGCAGTTACGGCGCTGGGGGGGGCACTGAAGCTTTCTTT.

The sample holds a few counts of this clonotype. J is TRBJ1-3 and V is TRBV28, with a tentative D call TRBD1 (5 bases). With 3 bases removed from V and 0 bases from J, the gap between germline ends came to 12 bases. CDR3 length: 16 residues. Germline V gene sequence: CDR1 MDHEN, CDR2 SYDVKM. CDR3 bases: TGTGCCAGCAGTTTTTGGGGGGGGAGCTCTGGAAACACCATATATTTT. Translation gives CASSFWGGSSGNTIYF.

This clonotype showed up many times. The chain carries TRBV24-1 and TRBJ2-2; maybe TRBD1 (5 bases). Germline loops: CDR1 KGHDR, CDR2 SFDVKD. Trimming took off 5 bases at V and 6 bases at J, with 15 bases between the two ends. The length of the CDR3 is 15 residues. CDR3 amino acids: CATSAWGHVPGELFF. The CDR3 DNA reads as TGTGCCACCAGTGCTTGGGGCCATGTCCCCGGGGAGCTGTTTTTT.